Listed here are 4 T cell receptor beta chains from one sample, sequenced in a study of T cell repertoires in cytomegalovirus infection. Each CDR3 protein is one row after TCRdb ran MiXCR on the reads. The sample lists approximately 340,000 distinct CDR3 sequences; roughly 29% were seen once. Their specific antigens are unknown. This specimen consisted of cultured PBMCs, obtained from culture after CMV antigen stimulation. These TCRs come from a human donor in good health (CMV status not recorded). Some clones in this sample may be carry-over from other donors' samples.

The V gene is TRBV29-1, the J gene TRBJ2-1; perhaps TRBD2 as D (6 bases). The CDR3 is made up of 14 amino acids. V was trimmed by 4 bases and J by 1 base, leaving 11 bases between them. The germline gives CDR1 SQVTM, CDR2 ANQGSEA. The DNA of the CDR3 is TGCAGCGTTGCGGGGGAGGAATCCTACAATGAGCAGTTCTTC. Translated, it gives CSVAGEESYNEQFF.

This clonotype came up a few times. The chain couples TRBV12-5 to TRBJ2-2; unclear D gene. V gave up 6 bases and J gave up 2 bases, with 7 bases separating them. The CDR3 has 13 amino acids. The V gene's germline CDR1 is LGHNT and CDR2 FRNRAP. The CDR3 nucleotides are TGTGCTAGTGGCAAATTTAACACCGGGGAGCTGTTTTTT. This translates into CASGKFNTGELFF.

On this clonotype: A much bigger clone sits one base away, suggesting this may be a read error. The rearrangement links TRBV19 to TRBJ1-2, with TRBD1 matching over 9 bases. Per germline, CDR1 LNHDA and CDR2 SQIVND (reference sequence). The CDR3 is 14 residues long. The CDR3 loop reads CANSSGQGNYGYTF. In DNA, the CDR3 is TGTGCCAATAGTTCGGGACAGGGTAACTATGGCTACACCTTC.

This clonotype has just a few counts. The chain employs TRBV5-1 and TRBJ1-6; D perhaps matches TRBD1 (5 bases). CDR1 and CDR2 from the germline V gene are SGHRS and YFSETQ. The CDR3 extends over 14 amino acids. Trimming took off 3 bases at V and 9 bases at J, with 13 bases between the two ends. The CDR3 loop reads CASSSRGPGSPLHF. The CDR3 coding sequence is TGCGCCAGCAGCTCCCGGGGCCCCGGTTCACCCCTCCACTTT.